This is a list of T cell receptor beta chains from one sample in a study of cytomegalovirus exposure and HLA in healthy donors. Sequencing was performed with immunoSEQ multiplex PCR; in TCRdb, only in-frame clones are kept and a portion is missing. The table lists 150,000 to 200,000 clones, roughly 90% of them singletons, with 1% to 1.4% in the top ten. Sequencing used PBMCs. Source of these receptors: a boy between 2 and 10 years old in good health and CMV-seronegative. The CDR3 runs from the conserved cysteine through the conserved F or W. A D gene is named only where the DNA matches it firmly. Clone size appears in some rows only: once, few, many, or a class for an expanded clone.

>NA|NA|TRBJ2-2|TRBV27
CASTLYSGNTGELFF
TGTGCCAGCACCCTCTATAGCGGGAACACCGGGGAGCTGTTTTTT
>TRBD1|NA|TRBJ1-4|TRBV28
CASSWVGDRGGEKLFF
TGTGCCAGCAGCTGGGTAGGGGACAGGGGTGGAGAAAAACTGTTTTTT
>NA|NA|TRBJ1-1|TRBV13
CASSLRQLDTEAFF
TGTGCCAGCAGCTTACGACAGCTCGACACTGAAGCTTTCTTT
>NA|NA|TRBJ1-1|TRBV19
CASSMLQGYYMNTEAFF
TGTGCCAGTAGTATGCTCCAGGGTTACTACATGAACACTGAAGCTTTCTTT
>TRBD1|NA|TRBJ2-2|TRBV18
CASSPLFPGQGAAGELFF
TGTGCCAGCTCACCTCTCTTCCCGGGACAGGGGGCGGCCGGGGAGCTGTTTTTT
>TRBD1|few|TRBJ2-6|TRBV10-3
CAISDQGQGGANVLTF
TGTGCCATCAGTGACCAAGGACAGGGTGGGGCCAACGTCCTGACTTTC
>NA|NA|TRBJ1-1|TRBV5-1
CASSPETGGVYTEAFF
TGCGCCAGCAGCCCCGAGACAGGCGGAGTGTACACTGAAGCTTTCTTT
>TRBD1|once|TRBJ1-1|TRBV28
CASSFEDKGSGGGAEAFF
TGTGCCAGCAGTTTCGAGGACAAAGGATCAGGGGGAGGCGCTGAAGCTTTCTTT
>NA|NA|TRBJ2-5|TRBV29-1
CSVEGRSETQYF
TGCAGCGTTGAGGGGCGGTCAGAGACCCAGTACTTC
>TRBD1|NA|TRBJ2-5|TRBV18
CASSNRRTGGLQETQYF
TGTGCCAGCTCCAATCGGAGGACAGGGGGATTACAAGAGACCCAGTACTTC
>NA|NA|TRBJ2-7|TRBV7-2
CASSAGGTFGEQYF
TGTGCCAGCAGCGCAGGCGGGACCTTTGGCGAGCAGTACTTC
>NA|NA|TRBJ2-1|TRBV6-1
CATDSGLYHREQFF
TGTGCCACCGACTCGGGACTTTATCACCGAGAGCAGTTCTTC
>NA|NA|TRBJ2-7|TRBV6-1
CATSNPYEQYF
TGTGCCACCTCTAACCCCTACGAGCAGTACTTC
>TRBD1|NA|TRBJ1-6|TRBV7-2
CASSFLDRENSPLHF
TGTGCCAGCAGCTTCCTTGACAGGGAGAATTCACCCCTCCACTTT
>TRBD1|NA|TRBJ2-7|TRBV11-2
CAIARQGSAYEQYF
TGTGCCATCGCAAGACAGGGTAGCGCCTACGAGCAGTACTTC
>NA|NA|TRBJ2-7|TRBV27
CASTPSSASSYEQYF
TGTGCCAGCACCCCATCCAGCGCCAGCTCCTACGAGCAGTACTTC
>TRBD1|NA|TRBJ1-4|TRBV7-9
CASSLYRGRPDEKLFF
TGTGCCAGCAGCTTGTACAGGGGGCGTCCCGATGAAAAACTGTTTTTT
>TRBD1|NA|TRBJ1-1|TRBV6-5
CASSPTGTVEAFF
TGTGCCAGCAGTCCTACCGGGACAGTTGAAGCTTTCTTT
>NA|NA|TRBJ1-6|TRBV30
CASTRGGSPLHF
TGTGCCTCGACCAGGGGCGGTTCACCCCTCCACTTT
>NA|NA|TRBJ2-6|TRBV10-3
CAIRIQAHSGANVLTF
TGTGCCATCAGAATACAGGCACACTCTGGGGCCAACGTCCTGACTTTC
>NA|NA|TRBJ2-7|TRBV7-9
CASSRVQGPGTGEQYF
TGTGCCAGCAGCCGAGTACAGGGCCCCGGGACGGGCGAGCAGTACTTC
>TRBD2|NA|TRBJ2-7|TRBV28
CASSLYASGVTYEQYF
TGTGCCAGCAGTTTATATGCTAGCGGGGTTACCTACGAGCAGTACTTC
>NA|NA|TRBJ1-4|TRBV10-3
CAIRPEGGNEKLFF
TGTGCCATCAGGCCGGAGGGGGGGAATGAAAAACTGTTTTTT
>NA|NA|TRBJ1-1|TRBV10-2
CASQRGVGDQPGEKRRNTEAFF
TGCGCCAGTCAAAGAGGGGTAGGGGACCAACCAGGGGAAAAAAGACGGAACACTGAAGCTTTCTTT
>TRBD1|NA|TRBJ2-7|TRBV7-9
CASSLTWDRGGEQYF
TGTGCCAGCAGCTTAACTTGGGACAGGGGGGGCGAGCAGTACTTC
>TRBD2|NA|TRBJ2-7|TRBV28
CASSSPGLAVYEQYF
TGTGCCAGCAGCTCTCCGGGACTAGCGGTGTACGAGCAGTACTTC
>TRBD1|NA|TRBJ1-3|TRBV7-9
CSSSLVGTGSGNTIYF
TGTTCCAGCAGCTTAGTCGGGACAGGGTCCGGAAACACCATATATTTT
>NA|NA|TRBJ2-7|TRBV6-5
CASSYSREQYF
TGTGCCAGCAGTTACTCGCGGGAGCAGTACTTC
>NA|NA|TRBJ1-2|TRBV19
CASSISGSGGNYGYTF
TGTGCCAGTAGTATTTCCGGAAGCGGGGGCAACTATGGCTACACCTTC
>TRBD1|NA|TRBJ1-2|TRBV5-1
CASSLQTGSIDGYTF
TGCGCCAGCAGCTTACAGACAGGGAGTATCGATGGCTACACCTTC
>NA|NA|TRBJ2-7|TRBV6-1
CASRAGIYEQYF
TGTGCCAGCAGAGCAGGTATCTACGAGCAGTACTTC
>NA|NA|TRBJ2-7|TRBV28
CASSVAPDSYEQYF
TGTGCCAGCAGTGTTGCCCCAGACTCCTACGAGCAGTACTTC
>TRBD1|once|TRBJ2-5|TRBV4-1
CASSQDITGVETQYF
TGCGCCAGCAGCCAAGATATAACAGGGGTTGAGACCCAGTACTTC
>NA|NA|TRBJ1-3|TRBV30
CAWSHDSSGNTIYF
TGTGCCTGGAGTCATGACAGCTCTGGAAACACCATATATTTT
>TRBD1|NA|TRBJ1-3|TRBV28
CASSSGQVHSGNTIYF
TGTGCCAGCAGTTCGGGACAGGTCCACTCTGGAAACACCATATATTTT
>TRBD1|NA|TRBJ2-5|TRBV6-1
CASTGQNQETQYF
TGTGCCAGCACGGGACAGAACCAAGAGACCCAGTACTTC
>TRBD2|NA|TRBJ2-5|TRBV7-3
CASSLSGGQETQYF
TGTGCCAGCAGCCTCAGCGGGGGGCAGGAGACCCAGTACTTC
>NA|NA|TRBJ2-2|TRBV28
CAILQINTGELFF
TGTGCCATCCTACAGATTAACACCGGGGAGCTGTTTTTT
>TRBD1|once|TRBJ2-1|TRBV27
CASSMTGIYNEQFF
TGTGCCAGCAGTATGACAGGGATCTACAATGAGCAGTTCTTC
>TRBD2|NA|TRBJ2-3|TRBV7-9
CASSLLSSGTSTDTQYF
TGTGCCAGCAGCTTATTGTCTAGCGGGACTAGCACAGATACGCAGTATTTT
>NA|NA|TRBJ2-7|TRBV21-1
CASSKAGPSGRYEQYF
TGTGCCAGCAGCAAAGCTGGGCCTAGCGGGAGGTACGAGCAGTACTTC
>NA|once|TRBJ2-6|TRBV27
CASKLSGANVLTF
TGTGCCAGCAAACTTTCAGGGGCCAACGTCCTGACTTTC
>TRBD1|NA|TRBJ2-5|TRBV5-4
CASTKTGGEAQYF
TGTGCCAGCACCAAAACAGGGGGAGAGGCCCAGTACTTC
>NA|few|TRBJ1-1|TRBV4-1
CASSPNVEYLTEAFF
TGCGCCAGCAGTCCGAATGTAGAGTATTTAACTGAAGCTTTCTTT
>TRBD1|NA|TRBJ1-1|TRBV5-1
CASSLRGQGEAFF
TGCGCCAGCTCCTTAAGGGGGCAAGGTGAAGCTTTCTTT
>TRBD1|NA|TRBJ2-7|TRBV29-1
CSAGQGYEQYF
TGCAGCGCCGGACAGGGCTACGAGCAGTACTTC
>TRBD1|NA|TRBJ1-1|TRBV7-3
CASSDRANTEAFF
TGTGCCAGCAGCGACAGGGCAAACACTGAAGCTTTCTTT
>NA|few|TRBJ1-4|TRBV4-1
CASSQVGGEGEKLFF
TGCGCCAGCAGCCAAGTGGGGGGAGAGGGGGAAAAACTGTTTTTT
>NA|few|TRBJ2-6|TRBV11-3
CASSTGGPGANVLTF
TGTGCCAGCAGCACAGGTGGTCCTGGGGCCAACGTCCTGACTTTC
>NA|NA|TRBJ2-1|TRBV2
CASRGSYNEQFF
TGTGCCAGCAGAGGGAGTTACAATGAGCAGTTCTTC
>NA|NA|TRBJ2-2|TRBV5-6
CASSLDPRGSGELFF
TGTGCCAGCAGCTTGGACCCCAGGGGCTCCGGGGAGCTGTTTTTT
>TRBD2|NA|TRBJ2-3|TRBV7-3
CASSFGRGAQDTQYF
TGTGCCAGCAGCTTTGGGCGGGGGGCCCAAGATACGCAGTATTTT
>TRBD1|NA|TRBJ2-7|TRBV5-5
CASSLGEGRDRAIAYEQYF
TGTGCCAGCAGCTTGGGAGAGGGCCGGGACAGGGCGATCGCCTACGAGCAGTACTTC
>NA|once|TRBJ1-5|TRBV27
CASSLRGPGSQHF
TGTGCCAGCAGTTTAAGGGGCCCAGGGTCCCAGCATTTT
>NA|once|TRBJ1-2|TRBV27
CASRSLGPQHGYTF
TGTGCCAGCAGATCCCTGGGCCCGCAGCATGGCTACACCTTC